Below are 3 T cell receptor beta chains sequenced from a single sample in a study of blood T cell repertoires in COVID-19. Sequenced by immunoSEQ multiplex PCR; TCRdb stores in-frame clones only, minus some. Among some 270,000 clones listed, approximately 90% were seen once. Sequenced sample: PBMCs or T cells enriched from blood (not recorded which). These receptors were taken from a woman aged 25 to 39 with acute COVID-19.

The rearrangement uses TRBV28 and TRBJ2-7; 10 bases map to TRBD1. The CDR3 runs to 17 residues. V trimming: 6 bases; J trimming: 0 bases; junction bases outside the gene matches: 11. The germline CDR1 and CDR2 sequences are MDHEN and SYDVKM. The CDR3 sequence: CASSRPPGQGNSYEQYF. CDR3 coding DNA: TGTGCCAGCAGCCGACCTCCGGGACAGGGGAACTCCTACGAGCAGTACTTC.

The chain employs TRBV29-1 and TRBJ2-3, with 7 bases lining up with TRBD1. Germline V gene lookup returns CDR1 SQVTM and CDR2 ANQGSEA. The CDR3 runs 13 residues. Trimming took 6 bases from V and 0 from J; bases not matched to a gene: 3. The CDR3 DNA reads TGCAGCGTCGACAGGGACAGCACAGATACGCAGTATTTT. Encoded protein: CSVDRDSTDTQYF.

The genes are TRBV29-1 and TRBJ2-1; 14 bases map to TRBD2. J lost 11 bases, V lost 6 bases, and 3 bases had no gene match. The CDR3 covers 12 residues. Germline CDR1 is SQVTM and CDR2 is ANQGSEA. The CDR3 spells CSVGTSGSQQFF. The CDR3 DNA sequence: TGCAGCGTGGGGACTAGCGGGAGCCAGCAGTTCTTC.